Listed below are T cell receptor beta chains from one sample, sequenced in a study of T cell repertoires in cytomegalovirus infection. TCRdb fed the reads into MiXCR, producing one record per CDR3 protein. The table shows about 310,000 distinct CDR3 sequences, with more than 20% occurring only once. The antigens these receptors bind are not known. This material consisted of cultured PBMCs, taken from culture after CMV antigen stimulation. These receptors all come from a human donor in good health (CMV status not recorded). Some clones in this sample may be carry-over from other donors' samples. Both conserved end residues are part of each CDR3. The order of the fields is V gene, D gene, J gene, clone size, CDR3 length, CDR3 protein, CDR3 DNA. D genes are given only for firm matches. Not all rows give a size; the values are once, few, many and, for expanded clones, a class.

TRBV7-2	NA	TRBJ2-7	many	17	CASSFGVGGGVSYEQYF	TGTGCCAGCAGCTTTGGTGTGGGCGGAGGGGTCTCCTACGAGCAGTACTTC
TRBV6-5	TRBD1	TRBJ1-5	NA	14	CASSRQGPNQPQHF	TGTGCCAGCAGTCGACAGGGCCCCAATCAGCCCCAGCATTTT
TRBV20-1	TRBD2	TRBJ2-7	NA	14	CSATPSGLGGEQYF	TGCAGTGCTACCCCTAGCGGGTTGGGGGGAGAGCAGTACTTC
TRBV12-3/TRBV12-4	NA	TRBJ2-3	NA	15	CASSPGPGGTDTQYF	TGTGCCAGCAGCCCGGGACCCGGAGGCACAGATACGCAGTATTTT
TRBV10-3	TRBD1	TRBJ2-7	NA	14	CAISESTGGGEQYF	TGTGCCATCAGTGAGTCGACAGGGGGGGGCGAGCAGTACTTC
TRBV7-2	NA	TRBJ2-2	few	17	CASSGRDSPVGHGELFF	TGTGCCAGCAGCGGCCGGGACTCTCCTGTTGGTCACGGGGAGCTGTTTTTT
TRBV28	TRBD2	TRBJ2-4	few	19	CASSLRWGLAGVAKNIQYF	TGTGCCAGCAGTTTGAGATGGGGACTAGCGGGAGTAGCCAAAAACATTCAGTACTTC
TRBV15	TRBD2	TRBJ2-2	NA	13	CATSGGGAGELFF	TGTGCCACCAGCGGTGGGGGGGCCGGGGAGCTGTTTTTT
TRBV27	TRBD2	TRBJ2-1	NA	16	CASSLSRIAGARVQFF	TGTGCCAGCAGTTTATCTCGGATAGCGGGGGCCCGAGTGCAGTTCTTC
TRBV9	NA	TRBJ2-4	NA	17	CASSVAVGLSAKNIQYF	TGTGCCAGCAGCGTAGCGGTCGGATTATCTGCCAAAAACATTCAGTACTTC
TRBV7-8	NA	TRBJ2-7	NA	14	CASSPGYGSYEQYF	TGTGCCAGCAGCCCCGGTTACGGATCCTACGAGCAGTACTTC
TRBV7-8	TRBD2	TRBJ2-3	many	19	CASSSLETSDFIGTDTQYF	TGTGCCAGCAGCTCATTAGAGACTAGCGATTTTATTGGCACAGATACGCAGTATTTT
TRBV5-4	NA	TRBJ1-1	NA	14	CASSLGSRNTEAFF	TGTGCCAGCAGCTTGGGGTCTCGGAACACTGAAGCTTTCTTT
TRBV7-8	NA	TRBJ2-1	NA	14	CASSNPGLSNEQFF	TGTGCCAGCAGCAATCCTGGCCTGTCCAATGAGCAGTTCTTC
TRBV29-1	TRBD2	TRBJ2-2	many	15	CSATGLAGASGELFF	TGCAGCGCGACGGGACTAGCGGGAGCAAGCGGGGAGCTGTTTTTT
TRBV7-2	TRBD2	TRBJ2-1	many	16	CASSHTSGGSYNEQFF	TGTGCCAGCAGTCATACTAGCGGGGGCTCCTACAATGAGCAGTTCTTC
TRBV27	NA	TRBJ1-1	NA	11	CASSHNTEAFF	TGTGCCAGCAGTCACAACACTGAAGCTTTCTTT
TRBV2	NA	TRBJ2-5	few	13	CASRAGITETQYF	TGTGCCAGCAGGGCAGGGATCACAGAGACCCAGTACTTC
TRBV6-5	TRBD2	TRBJ2-2	NA	17	CASSGIAGGPSTGELFF	TGTGCCAGCAGTGGAATAGCGGGAGGGCCCAGCACCGGGGAGCTGTTTTTT
TRBV27	NA	TRBJ2-7	NA	15	CASSPRAEGSFQQYF	TGTGCCAGCAGTCCCAGGGCTGAGGGGAGTTTCCAGCAGTACTTC
TRBV7-8	TRBD1	TRBJ1-1	many	15	CASSPTGGSNTEAFF	TGTGCCAGCAGCCCCACAGGGGGATCGAACACTGAAGCTTTCTTT
TRBV7-2	NA	TRBJ2-2	many	16	CASSPSGPVGTGELFF	TGTGCCAGCAGCCCCTCAGGGCCAGTTGGAACCGGGGAGCTGTTTTTT
TRBV4-3	NA	TRBJ1-3	few	16	CASSQDPGTSGNTIYF	TGCGCCAGCAGCCAAGATCCGGGAACCTCTGGAAACACCATATATTTT
TRBV25-1	TRBD2	TRBJ2-7	few	16	CASSGTAGREAYEQYF	TGTGCCAGCAGTGGGACGGCGGGGCGGGAGGCGTACGAGCAGTACTTC
TRBV6-5	TRBD1	TRBJ1-3	NA	16	CASSGGQAISGNTIYF	TGTGCCAGCAGTGGGGGACAGGCGATCTCTGGAAACACCATATATTTT
TRBV7-9	NA	TRBJ2-1	NA	17	CASSGGIAGNPFNEQFF	TGTGCCAGCAGCGGGGGAATAGCCGGAAACCCCTTCAATGAGCAGTTCTTC
TRBV7-2	NA	TRBJ2-3	few	14	CASVWRGSTDTQYF	TGTGCCAGCGTTTGGCGGGGTAGCACAGATACGCAGTATTTT
TRBV28	NA	TRBJ2-3	NA	12	CASSESTDTQYF	TGTGCCAGCAGTGAGAGCACAGATACGCAGTATTTT
TRBV6-2/TRBV6-3	NA	TRBJ2-2	NA	15	CASRPGLGNTGELFF	TGTGCCAGCAGGCCCGGATTAGGGAACACCGGGGAGCTGTTTTTT
TRBV6-2/TRBV6-3	TRBD2	TRBJ2-2	many	19	CASSYDLGLAGGYTGELFF	TGTGCCAGCAGTTACGACTTGGGACTAGCGGGAGGTTACACCGGGGAGCTGTTTTTT
TRBV19	NA	TRBJ1-5	NA	14	CASSMGGGGQPQHF	TGTGCCAGTAGTATGGGGGGGGGCGGTCAGCCCCAGCATTTT
TRBV5-1	TRBD1	TRBJ2-2	many	15	CASSRTGGKAGELFF	TGCGCCAGCAGCAGGACAGGGGGAAAAGCCGGGGAGCTGTTTTTT
TRBV19	TRBD1	TRBJ2-3	NA	12	CATMRGQDTQYF	TGTGCCACCATGAGGGGGCAAGATACGCAGTATTTT
TRBV20-1	NA	TRBJ2-4	NA	14	CSAREVIAKNIQYF	TGCAGTGCTAGAGAAGTCATAGCCAAAAACATTCAGTACTTC
TRBV2	TRBD2	TRBJ2-3	few	13	CATTSGTTDTQYF	TGTGCCACCACTAGCGGGACCACAGATACGCAGTATTTT
TRBV10-1	NA	TRBJ2-1	NA	16	CASSVGRSPSYNEQFF	TGCGCCAGCAGTGTAGGGCGGTCCCCTTCCTACAATGAGCAGTTCTTC
TRBV6-2/TRBV6-3	TRBD2	TRBJ2-3	few	15	CASSYKGSGADTQYF	TGTGCCAGCAGTTACAAAGGAAGCGGGGCAGATACGCAGTATTTT
TRBV11-2	NA	TRBJ2-5	NA	15	CASSRGTFYQETQYF	TGTGCCAGCAGCAGAGGGACCTTCTACCAAGAGACCCAGTACTTC
TRBV7-2	TRBD2	TRBJ2-1	few	15	CASSWGLATYNEQFF	TGTGCCAGCAGCTGGGGACTAGCGACCTACAATGAGCAGTTCTTC
TRBV3-1	NA	TRBJ1-4	many	13	CASSQGGPLKLFF	TGTGCCAGCAGCCAAGGAGGACCTTTGAAACTGTTTTTT
TRBV19	NA	TRBJ1-5	NA	15	CASKVWQGKNQPQHF	TGTGCCAGTAAGGTTTGGCAGGGAAAGAATCAGCCCCAGCATTTT
TRBV20-1	NA	TRBJ1-4	NA	16	CSARDGRRATNEKLFF	TGCAGTGCTAGAGACGGCAGAAGGGCAACTAATGAAAAACTGTTTTTT
TRBV5-1	NA	TRBJ2-7	NA	12	CASSWTSYEQYF	TGCGCCAGCAGCTGGACCTCCTACGAGCAGTACTTC
TRBV11-2	NA	TRBJ2-1	NA	14	CASTLQGREIEQFF	TGTGCCAGCACCCTGCAGGGTCGAGAGATTGAGCAGTTCTTC
TRBV7-2	NA	TRBJ2-5	many	13	CASSSGRGETQYF	TGTGCCAGCAGCTCCGGTCGGGGAGAGACCCAGTACTTC
TRBV7-8	NA	TRBJ1-2	few	16	CASSPESGGGNYGYTF	TGTGCCAGCAGCCCTGAGTCTGGGGGCGGGAACTATGGCTACACCTTC
TRBV6-1	TRBD1	TRBJ2-2	many	15	CASSEGTGDTGELFF	TGTGCCAGCAGTGAAGGGACAGGGGACACCGGGGAGCTGTTTTTT
TRBV4-1	TRBD1	TRBJ2-6	NA	20	CASSQLVPGQGSSGANVLTF	TGCGCCAGCAGCCAATTGGTCCCGGGACAGGGAAGCTCTGGGGCCAACGTCCTGACTTTC
TRBV7-2	NA	TRBJ1-2	many	10	CASSSYGYTF	TGTGCCAGCAGCTCCTATGGCTACACCTTC